This T cell receptor beta chain was identified during a study of shared clonotypes between healthy human individuals. TCRdb's copy holds only in-frame clones and misses some; the assay was immunoSEQ multiplex PCR. The data show roughly 110,000 clones, about 70% seen once. Per the germline V gene, CDR1 is LGHNA and CDR2 is YSLEER. The junction had 7 bases not matched to a gene; V was cut back by 1 base and J by 3 bases. The CDR3 length is 16 residues. This TCR was sampled from a woman aged 25 to 39 in good health. Input material: memory CD8+ T cells sorted from blood. Indicated subset: CD45RO+ cells pooled with CCR7-negative TemRA cells. V is TRBV4-3 and J is TRBJ2-7; 9 bases are shared with TRBD2. The CDR3 protein is CASSQVLAGSNYEQYF. The CDR3 bases are TGCGCCAGCAGCCAAGTCCTAGCGGGATCCAACTACGAGCAGTACTTC.